This T cell receptor beta chain was retrieved from a study of blood T cell repertoires in COVID-19. TCRdb's table, derived via immunoSEQ multiplex PCR, lists solely in-frame clones and lacks some. This sample has fewer than 150,000 clones, with roughly 85% found just once. Germline V gene data show CDR1 as SGHTA and CDR2 as FQGTGA. Trimming pared 5 bases from V and 1 base from J, leaving 8 bases between. The CDR3 is made up of 13 amino acids. The sequenced sample consisted of peripheral blood. The gene calls are TRBV7-3 and TRBJ1-1, with a possible D match to TRBD1 (5 bases). The origin of this receptor is a woman aged 60-75 years with COVID-19, enrolled during active disease. The DNA of the CDR3 is TGTGCCAGCAGCCCCACAGGGAACACTGAAGCTTTCTTT. Protein sequence: CASSPTGNTEAFF.